The sequence of this T cell receptor beta chain was determined in a study of CD8+ T cells in alopecia areata. About the study: Tofacitinib was taken orally by treated patients, and the dose was 5 to 10 mg twice daily. General observations from the study: Tofacitinib yielded significantly lower scalp clonality and fewer expanded CD8+ clones among the top 100. For lesional scalp, especially alopecia totalis/universalis, clonality was higher than in normal scalp.

Extraction and reverse transcription of RNA yielded cDNA as the sequencing template. Profiling relied on immunoSEQ multiplex PCR, and the TCRdb table lists in-frame clones only, not all of them. The table shows about 200,000 clones, with about three fifths occurring only once. This clone was seen at least ten times. Its antigen is still unknown. Treatment of the sample: oral pan-JAK inhibitor, 5-10 mg twice daily. Alopecia areata patients gave lesional scalp punch biopsies and peripheral blood samples. Germline-derived CDR1 and CDR2 are SNHLY and FYNNEI. With 6 bases removed from V and 5 bases from J, the gap between germline ends came to 9 bases. The CDR3 runs to 12 residues.

J is TRBJ2-3 and V is TRBV2; D gene unclear. The clonotype originates from a human donor with alopecia areata. Sequencing was performed on CD4+ T cells sorted from blood, taken at week 4, from a patient treated with tofacitinib. Written as DNA, the CDR3 is TGTGCCAGCAGCGAATACGAAGATACGCAGTATTTT. Translation: CASSEYEDTQYF.